The next 10 T cell receptor beta chains were all read from a single sample in a study of cytomegalovirus exposure and HLA in healthy donors. The primer mix had 60 Vbeta and 13 Jbeta primers. Libraries were prepared by immunoSEQ multiplex PCR; TCRdb keeps only in-frame clonotypes and omits some of them. The sample lists 70,000 to 95,000 clones; around 80% were seen once. Sequences were obtained from PBMCs. The receptors originated from a man aged 25-40 years in good health and CMV-seropositive.

The chain uses TRBV7-8 and TRBJ1-5; D might be TRBD1 (5 bases). The CDR3 runs 15 residues. Germline V gene sequence: CDR1 SGHVS, CDR2 FQNEAQ. The V end was cut by 1 base, the J end by 7 bases, with 14 bases between. The CDR3 is CASSLEPLRGQPQHF. The CDR3 region has the DNA TGTGCCAGCAGCTTAGAACCCTTACGGGGGCAGCCCCAGCATTTT.

The chain links TRBV19 to TRBJ2-1; D is possibly TRBD2 (6 bases). The CDR3 contains 12 residues. The V gene lost 5 bases and the J gene lost 7 bases, with 9 bases spanning the gap. Germline CDR1 LNHDA, CDR2 SQIVND (reference sequence). CDR3 residues: CASSWSGNEQFF. Written as DNA, the CDR3 is TGTGCCAGTAGTTGGAGCGGGAATGAGCAGTTCTTC.

V gene TRBV7-9 combines with J gene TRBJ1-1; 8 bases agree with TRBD1. With V trimmed by 4 bases and J by 5 bases, 9 bases remained unmatched. The V gene's germline CDR1 is SEHNR and CDR2 FQNEAQ (reference sequence). The CDR3 consists of 15 residues. CDR3 residues: CASSWPTGVWTEAFF. The DNA of the CDR3 is TGTGCCAGCAGCTGGCCGACAGGGGTATGGACTGAAGCTTTCTTT.

The gene calls are TRBV4-3 and TRBJ2-7; D gene unclear. Germline assignment: CDR1 LGHNA and CDR2 YSLEER. The V and J ends lost 1 base and 0 bases respectively, with 16 bases between them. This CDR3 has 17 amino acids. CDR3 amino acids: CASSQVIGLPSSYEQYF. Written as DNA, the CDR3 is TGCGCCAGCAGCCAAGTTATAGGATTGCCTAGCTCCTACGAGCAGTACTTC.

This chain links TRBV6-6 with TRBJ2-3; 8 bases line up with TRBD1. The CDR3 extends over 15 amino acids. The V gene's germline CDR1 is MNHNY and CDR2 SVGAGI (reference sequence). The ends lost 2 bases at V and 6 bases at J; junction bases unmatched: 7. The CDR3 spells CASSYRSGGRDTQYF. The CDR3 bases are TGTGCCAGCAGTTACAGGTCAGGGGGCAGGGATACGCAGTATTTT.

The rearrangement joins TRBV7-2 to TRBJ1-6; D is undetermined. The ends were cut back, 5 bases at V and 2 bases at J, with 13 bases in the middle. The CDR3 totals 16 residues. Per the germline V gene, CDR1 is SGHTA and CDR2 is FQGNSA. The CDR3 region has the DNA TGTGCCAGCAGCCTCGGGTACGACGCCTATAATTCACCCCTCCACTTT. The encoded protein is CASSLGYDAYNSPLHF.

The rearrangement joins TRBV29-1 to TRBJ2-7, with D possibly being TRBD2 (6 bases). This CDR3 is built from 13 residues. Germline assignment: CDR1 SQVTM and CDR2 ANQGSEA. V was shortened by 7 bases and J by 3 bases, with 16 bases between the two germline ends. The CDR3: CSARGRAFYEQYF. CDR3 coding DNA: TGCAGCGCGCGGGGCAGGGCTTTCTACGAGCAGTACTTC.

This clone was seen a handful of times. The V and J genes are TRBV28 and TRBJ1-2, with a possible D match to TRBD1 (6 bases). Trimming removed 6 bases from V and 5 bases from J, with 22 bases in between. Germline lookup yields CDR1 MDHEN and CDR2 SYDVKM. CDR3 length equals 16 residues. The CDR3 is CASRSPKQGQGYGYTF. DNA of the CDR3: TGTGCCAGCAGATCGCCTAAACAGGGCCAGGGGTATGGCTACACCTTC.

The rearrangement joins TRBV2 to TRBJ2-3, with 7 bases fitting TRBD1. With V trimmed by 10 bases and J by 3 bases, 7 bases remained unmatched. CDR1 is SNHLY, CDR2 FYNNEI, per germline. This CDR3 contains 13 residues. The CDR3 coding sequence is TGTGCCACAGAAGGGGGCTCAACAGATACGCAGTATTTT. Amino acid sequence: CATEGGSTDTQYF. The complete variable domain, with remaining parts taken from reference TRBV2 and TRBJ2-3, reads EPEVTQTPSHQVTQMGQEVILRCVPISNHLYFYWYRQILGQKVEFLVSFYNNEISEKSEIFDDQFSVERPDGSNFTLKIRSTKLEDSAMYFCATEGGSTDTQYFGPGTRLTVL.

V is TRBV9 and J is TRBJ2-3, with D unclear. Germline V lookup: CDR1 SGDLS, CDR2 YYNGEE. This CDR3 has 9 amino acids. Trimming took 7 bases from V and 6 from J, leaving 3 bases between them. The CDR3 region has the DNA TGTGCCAGCGGCGATACGCAGTATTTT. Its translation: CASGDTQYF.